This T cell receptor (beta chain) emerged from a study of blood T cell repertoires in COVID-19 (dated by TCRdb to about 2020). As for the study more broadly: Samples covering the acute and convalescent phases of COVID-19 were provided by collaborators in the United States, Italy and Spain. The prospective study material was composed of cDNA or gDNA derived from T cells, B-cell-depleted T cells, or PBMCs. The dataset comprised deeply sampled blood TCRbeta repertoires from subjects exposed to, actively infected with, or recovered from COVID-19. A freely available public database, intended as a resource for researchers studying the immune response to SARS-CoV-2, is where the repertoires were released. The samples were drawn from two sources: the first 160 participants of the ongoing ImmuneRACE study, and fewer than 1,500 subjects contributed by 6 global collaborators. The sample metadata nearly always contained a de-identified subject ID, COVID-19 status, age in years and sex. Where available, HLA class I and class II types were taken from metadata supplied by the sample provider and were not determined by assay-based typing.

Measured from the cysteine to the phenylalanine, the CDR3 is 16 residues long. Of the read, only the CDR3 DNA is kept; its 48 bases are in frame from base 1. V and J are trimmed by 1 base and 3 bases, and the gene matches miss 8 bases of the junction. From a lookup of the germline V gene, CDR1 and CDR2 are LGHNA and YNFKEQ. The paper's findings and limits, for the study overall: Clinical and demographic metadata were provided uncurated, with the amount varying by source and participant.

The immunoSEQ Assay, a bias-controlled multiplex PCR, was used to amplify TCRbeta CDR3 regions from genomic DNA. In the authors' own workflow: Nucleated cell counts per sample were estimated from amplification of reference gene primers within the assay. To quantify the absolute abundance of each unique TCRbeta CDR3 rearrangement, sequence reads were collapsed and filtered. For each sample, productive Simpson clonality was calculated by taking the square root of Simpson's diversity index across productive rearrangements. TCRdb's version of the immuneACCESS table is confined to in-frame rearrangements and falls short of the full clone set. An unresolved V gene accounts for under half of the shortfall where checked; the remainder is of unknown origin. V, J and clone size are taken as reported in that table, and D and trimming were inferred from the DNA itself. The sample table contains fewer than 250,000 clones; only one count was recorded for 85% to 90% of them. The ten largest make up around 4.5% of the sample.

Whole blood was collected in K2EDTA tubes by collaborating institutions according to the institutions' own protocols. For TCRbeta analysis, collaborator samples were shipped as frozen whole blood, as isolated PBMCs, or as DNA extracted from either sample type. Of note for this clone: Its antigen specificity is not known. No base quality information exists; no much larger clone differs at one position.

The clonotype was recovered from a man aged 45 to 65 with acute or convalescent COVID-19. Sequenced sample: peripheral blood. The V and J segments used are TRBV4-2 and TRBJ2-7; the central 8 bases match TRBD1. The DNA sequence is as follows: TGTGCCAGCAGCCAAGTGGGACGGACAGGGAACTACGAGCAGTACTTC. This encodes CASSQVGRTGNYEQYF.